What follows are 14 T cell receptor beta chains derived from one specimen sequenced in a study of early T cells in non-severe SARS-CoV-2 infection. TCRdb re-called the 5' RACE reads with MiXCR, one entry per CDR3 protein. The sample lists over 55,000 distinct CDR3 sequences, about 12% occurring once. The source material was whole blood. The receptors derive from an adult who was a healthcare worker with PCR-confirmed SARS-CoV-2 infection or an uninfected control (not recorded which).

This clonotype was observed at least ten times. This chain connects TRBV7-2 to TRBJ2-1; 12 nucleotides agree with TRBD2. CDR1 and CDR2 from the germline V gene are SGHTA and FQGNSA. This CDR3 region has 13 residues. V dropped 8 bases and J dropped 15; count of bases not matched to a gene: 11. The CDR3 sequence: CASFPGLAGSGFF. CDR3 nucleotide sequence: TGTGCCAGCTTCCCCGGACTAGCGGGATCGGGGTTCTTC. Together with reference TRBV7-2 and TRBJ2-1, the CDR3 gives the full variable domain: GAGVSQSPSNKVTEKGKDVELRCDPISGHTALYWYRQSLGQGLEFLIYFQGNSAPDKSGLPSDRFSAERTGGSVSTLTIQRTQQEDSAVYLCASFPGLAGSGFFGPGTRLTVL.

For this clonotype: At one boundary the junction diverges from the germline segment, which might be a read error. The V gene is TRBV3-1, the J gene TRBJ2-1, with D tentatively TRBD1 (7 bases). The CDR3 sequence is 14 residues long. Germline loops: CDR1 LGHDT, CDR2 YNNKEL (reference sequence). Written as DNA, the CDR3 is TGTGCCAGCACCCAAACCCAGACAGGGAGGGAGCAGTTCTTC. As protein: CASTQTQTGREQFF.

This clonotype was seen ten or more times. This chain uses TRBV7-2 with TRBJ2-1; 9 bases fit TRBD2. V shed 3 bases and J 0 bases; nucleotides not matched to a gene: 15. CDR1 SGHTA and CDR2 FQGNSA come from the germline V gene. This CDR3 is built from 20 residues. The CDR3: CASSLGLLTSGPSSYNEQFF. CDR3 bases: TGTGCCAGCAGCTTGGGGTTGTTGACTAGCGGACCGAGCTCCTACAATGAGCAGTTCTTC.

The table lists this clonotype with a few counts. This sequence joins TRBV12-3 or TRBV12-4 and TRBJ2-2, with D possibly TRBD2 on 5 matching bases. Trimming stripped 7 bases from V and 4 bases from J, with 13 bases between. CDR3 length: 14 amino acids. CDR3 amino acids: CASTLVGGTGELFF. As DNA, the CDR3 is TGTGCCAGCACTTTGGTAGGAGGCACCGGGGAGCTGTTTTTT.

The rearrangement joins TRBV18 to TRBJ1-6; no clear D gene. Trimming took 2 bases from V and 0 from J, leaving 5 bases between them. Germline V lookup: CDR1 KGHSH, CDR2 LQKENI. This CDR3 has 15 residues. The DNA of the CDR3 is TGTGCCAGCTCACCAGGAGACTCCTATAATTCACCCCTCCACTTT. Encoded protein: CASSPGDSYNSPLHF. Complete variable domain (other parts from reference TRBV18 and TRBJ1-6): NAGVMQNPRHLVRRRGQEARLRCSPMKGHSHVYWYRQLPEEGLKFMVYLQKENIIDESGMPKERFSAEFPKEGPSILRIQQVVRGDSAAYFCASSPGDSYNSPLHFGNGTRLTVT.

This clonotype occurred many times. The chain uses TRBV19 and TRBJ1-5, with TRBD1 matching over 7 bases. Trimming removed 3 bases from V and 0 bases from J; junction bases left unmatched: 5. Germline V CDR1 and CDR2: LNHDA, SQIVND (reference sequence). This CDR3 has 16 residues. CDR3 nucleotides: TGTGCCAGTAGTATGGACAGGACCTATAGCAATCAGCCCCAGCATTTT. Its protein product is CASSMDRTYSNQPQHF.

The chain recombines TRBV29-1 with TRBJ1-2; D not resolved. The CDR3 is made up of 13 amino acids. The ends were cut back, 2 bases at V and 1 base at J, with 8 bases in the middle. Per germline, CDR1 SQVTM and CDR2 ANQGSEA. In DNA form, the CDR3 reads TGCAGCGTTGAAAGGCCGGTTAACTATGGCTACACCTTC. Residues: CSVERPVNYGYTF. Full variable domain (missing parts from reference TRBV29-1 and TRBJ1-2): SAVISQKPSRDICQRGTSLTIQCQVDSQVTMMFWYRQQPGQSLTLIATANQGSEATYESGFVIDKFPISRPNLTFSTLTVSNMSPEDSSIYLCSVERPVNYGYTFGSGTRLTVV.

This clonotype has a handful of counts. The chain links TRBV11-2 to TRBJ2-3; possibly TRBD1 or TRBD2 for D (5 bases each). With 3 bases removed from V and 6 bases from J, the gap between germline ends came to 10 bases. This CDR3 spans 13 amino acids. Germline assignment: CDR1 SGHAT and CDR2 FQNNGV. The CDR3 is CASSFPGSDTQYF. In DNA, the CDR3 is TGTGCCAGCAGCTTCCCAGGGAGCGATACGCAGTATTTT.

This clonotype has at least ten counts. This CDR3 is CASSLQGQNLAGEAFF. In DNA, the CDR3 is TGCGCCAGCAGCTTGCAGGGACAGAACCTAGCCGGTGAAGCTTTCTTT. The V gene is TRBV5-1, the J gene TRBJ1-1, with TRBD1 matching 7 bases. Germline values: CDR1 SGHRS, CDR2 YFSETQ. V was clipped by 1 base and J by 7 bases; unmatched bases: 13. CDR3 length: 16 residues.

Ten or more counts support this clonotype. This chain uses TRBV18 with TRBJ1-1; D gene unclear. The CDR3 is made up of 14 amino acids. V dropped 3 bases and J dropped 4 bases, with 12 bases sitting between them. CDR1 KGHSH and CDR2 LQKENI come from the germline V gene. The CDR3 protein is CASSPQTPVTEAFF. The CDR3 DNA is TGTGCCAGCTCACCTCAGACCCCGGTCACTGAAGCTTTCTTT.

This clonotype was recorded at least ten times. V and J are TRBV29-1 and TRBJ2-5; TRBD1 is a possible D gene (5 bases). The length of the CDR3 is 13 residues. CDR1 and CDR2 (germline): SQVTM, ANQGSEA. The germline V and J ends were trimmed by 4 bases and 2 bases, with 11 bases remaining between them. CDR3: CSVVGAGQETQYF. CDR3 DNA: TGCAGCGTTGTAGGGGCAGGGCAAGAGACCCAGTACTTC.

Many counts were recorded for this clonotype. The chain has TRBV25-1 and TRBJ2-2, with D perhaps matching TRBD1 (5 bases). The CDR3 spans 15 residues. With 8 bases removed from V and 0 bases from J, the gap between germline ends came to 13 bases. Germline CDR1 MGHDK, CDR2 SYGVNS. The CDR3 sequence: CASHRKIANTGELFF. CDR3 in DNA: TGTGCCAGCCACAGGAAAATCGCGAACACCGGGGAGCTGTTTTTT.

This clonotype showed up many times. This sequence joins TRBV15 and TRBJ1-5, with a weak D call TRBD1 (6 bases). Germline lookup yields CDR1 LNHNV and CDR2 YYDKDF (reference sequence). The V end was cut by 5 bases, the J end by 6 bases, with 17 bases between. The CDR3 contains 15 residues. CDR3: CATSFRQALAQPQHF. The CDR3 DNA follows: TGTGCCACCAGCTTTCGACAGGCACTGGCTCAGCCCCAGCATTTT.

This clonotype was seen at least ten times. The V and J genes are TRBV12-3 or TRBV12-4 and TRBJ2-7; tentative D call: TRBD1 (6 bases). Deletions cut 3 bases from V and 6 bases from J, with 15 bases between. The CDR3 has 14 amino acids. The CDR3 bases are TGTGCCAGCAGTTTCGACAGGTATCAAGGCGAGCAGTACTTC. This codes for CASSFDRYQGEQYF.